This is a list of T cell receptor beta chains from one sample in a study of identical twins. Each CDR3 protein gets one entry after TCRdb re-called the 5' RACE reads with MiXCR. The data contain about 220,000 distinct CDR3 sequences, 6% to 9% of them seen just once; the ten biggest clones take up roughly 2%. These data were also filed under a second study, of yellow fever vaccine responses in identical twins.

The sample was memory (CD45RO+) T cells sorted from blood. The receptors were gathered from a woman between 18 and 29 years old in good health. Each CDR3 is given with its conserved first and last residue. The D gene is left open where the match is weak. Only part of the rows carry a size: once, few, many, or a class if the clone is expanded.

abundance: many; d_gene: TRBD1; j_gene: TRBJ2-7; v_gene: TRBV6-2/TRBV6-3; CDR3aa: CASRPAGTGLSYEQYF; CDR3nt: TGTGCCAGCAGGCCCGCCGGGACAGGGCTCTCCTACGAGCAGTACTTC
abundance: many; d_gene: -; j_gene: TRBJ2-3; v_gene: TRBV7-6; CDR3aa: CASSFSPDADTQYF; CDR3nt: TGTGCCAGCAGCTTCAGTCCAGACGCAGATACGCAGTATTTT
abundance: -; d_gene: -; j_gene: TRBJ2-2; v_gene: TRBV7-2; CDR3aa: CASRNRANTGELFF; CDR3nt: TGTGCCAGCAGGAACAGGGCGAACACCGGGGAGCTGTTTTTT
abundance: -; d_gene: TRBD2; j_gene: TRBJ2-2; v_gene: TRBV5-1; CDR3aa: CASSSSGGPTNTGELFF; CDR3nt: TGCGCCAGCAGTTCTAGCGGGGGGCCAACGAACACCGGGGAGCTGTTTTTT
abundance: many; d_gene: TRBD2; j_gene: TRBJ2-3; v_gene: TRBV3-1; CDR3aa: CASSHPREGRAEDTQYF; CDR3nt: TGTGCCAGCAGCCACCCCAGGGAGGGCAGGGCAGAAGATACGCAGTATTTT
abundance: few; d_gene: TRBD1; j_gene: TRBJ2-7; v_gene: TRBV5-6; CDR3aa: CASSSPGTGRSYEQYF; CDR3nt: TGTGCCAGCAGCTCCCCCGGGACAGGGCGCTCCTACGAGCAGTACTTC
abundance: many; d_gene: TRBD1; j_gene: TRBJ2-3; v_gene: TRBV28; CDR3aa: CASTTRDRFTDTQYF; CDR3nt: TGTGCCAGCACCACCCGGGACAGGTTCACAGATACGCAGTATTTT
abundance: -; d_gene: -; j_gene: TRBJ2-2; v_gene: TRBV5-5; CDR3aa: CASSPGPHSGELFF; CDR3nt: TGTGCCAGCAGCCCGGGGCCCCACAGCGGGGAGCTGTTTTTT
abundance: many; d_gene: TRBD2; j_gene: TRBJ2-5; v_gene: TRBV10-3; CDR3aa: CAIRGTSGASYGETQYF; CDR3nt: TGTGCCATCAGGGGTACTAGCGGGGCCTCGTATGGAGAGACCCAGTACTTC
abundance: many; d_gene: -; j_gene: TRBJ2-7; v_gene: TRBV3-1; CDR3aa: CASSPTGSYEQYF; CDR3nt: TGTGCCAGCAGCCCAACAGGGAGTTACGAGCAGTACTTC
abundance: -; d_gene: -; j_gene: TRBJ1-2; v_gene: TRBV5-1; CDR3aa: CASSPDSLDGYTF; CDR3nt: TGCGCCAGCAGCCCCGACAGTCTGGATGGCTACACCTTC
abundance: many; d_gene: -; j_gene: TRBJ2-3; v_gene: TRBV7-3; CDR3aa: CASSSPQGTQYF; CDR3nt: TGTGCCAGCAGCTCTCCTCAGGGTACGCAGTATTTT
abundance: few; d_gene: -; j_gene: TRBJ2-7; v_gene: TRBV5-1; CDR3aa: CASSPVRGAYEQYF; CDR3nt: TGCGCCAGCAGCCCTGTCAGGGGGGCCTACGAGCAGTACTTC
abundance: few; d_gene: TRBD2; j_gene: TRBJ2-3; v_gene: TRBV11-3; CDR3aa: CASSVDGLAASTDTQYF; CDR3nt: TGTGCCAGCAGCGTAGACGGTCTAGCGGCTAGCACAGATACGCAGTATTTT
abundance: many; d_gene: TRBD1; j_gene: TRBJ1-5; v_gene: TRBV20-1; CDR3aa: CSAHPRQGNQPQHF; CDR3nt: TGCAGTGCTCACCCACGACAGGGGAATCAGCCCCAGCATTTT
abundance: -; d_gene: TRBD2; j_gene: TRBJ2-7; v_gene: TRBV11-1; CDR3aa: CASSLSGTSSYEQYF; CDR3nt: TGTGCCAGCAGCCTTAGCGGGACTAGCTCCTACGAGCAGTACTTC
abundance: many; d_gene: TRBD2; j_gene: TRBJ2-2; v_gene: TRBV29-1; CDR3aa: CSVQRGEAGELFF; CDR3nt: TGCAGCGTCCAGCGGGGGGAAGCCGGGGAGCTGTTTTTT
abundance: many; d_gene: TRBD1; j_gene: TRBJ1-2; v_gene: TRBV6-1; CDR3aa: CASRTLTPRTGTNYGYTF; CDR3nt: TGTGCCAGCAGGACCCTCACTCCCCGGACAGGGACCAACTATGGCTACACCTTC
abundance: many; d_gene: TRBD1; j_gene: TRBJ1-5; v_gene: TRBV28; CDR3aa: CASSLWGQGNNQPQHF; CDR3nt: TGTGCCAGCAGTTTATGGGGACAGGGCAATAATCAGCCCCAGCATTTT
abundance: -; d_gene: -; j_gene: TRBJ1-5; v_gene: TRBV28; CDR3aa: CASSFIGGNQPQHF; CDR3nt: TGTGCCAGCAGTTTTATCGGGGGCAATCAGCCCCAGCATTTT
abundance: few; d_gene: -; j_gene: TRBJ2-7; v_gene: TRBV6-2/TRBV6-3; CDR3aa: CASSGQTNEQYF; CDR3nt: TGTGCCAGCAGCGGGCAGACCAACGAGCAGTACTTC